What follows is one TCR beta chain and its context. The source of the sample is a study of blood T cell repertoires in COVID-19. Study-level background: In each case, the material was cDNA or gDNA derived from T cells, B-cell-depleted T cells, or PBMCs.

TCRdb keeps only in-frame clones here, not all; method: immunoSEQ multiplex PCR. Of some 300,000 clones detected, 88% appear once; the ten largest clones hold 5.5% to 8%. V dropped 1 base and J dropped 3; count of bases not matched to a gene: 4. Germline V lookup: CDR1 SGHRS, CDR2 YFSETQ. The CDR3 runs to 16 residues. The chain uses TRBV5-1 and TRBJ2-2, with 9 bases matching TRBD1. This TCR came from a young woman who had recovered from COVID-19. Source material: peripheral blood. Here the CDR3 DNA reads TGCGCCAGCAGCTTGACACAGGGGGCCGACACCGGGGAGCTGTTTTTT. It specifies CASSLTQGADTGELFF.